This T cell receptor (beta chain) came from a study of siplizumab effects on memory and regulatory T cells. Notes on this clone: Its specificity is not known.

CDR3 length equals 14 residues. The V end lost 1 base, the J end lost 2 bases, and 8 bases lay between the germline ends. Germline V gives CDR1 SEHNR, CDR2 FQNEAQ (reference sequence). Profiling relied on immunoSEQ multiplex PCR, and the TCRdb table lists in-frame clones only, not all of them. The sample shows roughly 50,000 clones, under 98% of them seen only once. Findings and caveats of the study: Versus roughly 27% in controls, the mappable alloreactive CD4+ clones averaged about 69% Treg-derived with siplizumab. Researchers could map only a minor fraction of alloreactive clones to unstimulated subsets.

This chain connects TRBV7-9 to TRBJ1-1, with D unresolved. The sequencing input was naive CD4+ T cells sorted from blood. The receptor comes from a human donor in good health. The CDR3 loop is CASSLVASNTEAFF. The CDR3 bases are TGTGCCAGCAGCTTAGTAGCCTCCAACACTGAAGCTTTCTTT.